What follows are 18 T cell receptor beta chains derived from one specimen sequenced in a study of PD-1 blockade in classical Hodgkin lymphoma. Exposure to brentuximab vedotin varied, and each patient had relapsed following autologous stem cell transplantation. Some clones are missing from TCRdb's copy, which holds only in-frame ones; the method was immunoSEQ multiplex PCR. This table has 20,000 to 25,000 clones, over 65% appearing once. The specimen comprised peripheral blood mononuclear cells (PBMCs), sampled before the second cycle of nivolumab. The receptors shown here come from a human donor with classical Hodgkin lymphoma.

The rearrangement uses TRBV29-1 and TRBJ2-1; no clear D gene. Between the trimmed V and J ends, which lost 7 bases and 4 bases, there was a span of 5 bases. The CDR3 is 10 residues long. The germline V gene has CDR1 SQVTM and CDR2 ANQGSEA. In nucleotides, the CDR3 is TGCAGCGGGAGTTACAATGAGCAGTTCTTC. It translates to CSGSYNEQFF.

On this clone: The sample carries other DNA sequences with the same CDR3. This chain uses TRBV2 with TRBJ2-7, with D possibly being TRBD1 (5 bases). The CDR3 extends over 12 amino acids. The germline V and J ends were trimmed by 6 bases and 3 bases, with 9 bases remaining between them. CDR1 and CDR2 (germline): SNHLY, FYNNEI. Here the CDR3 reads CASSDDSYEQYF. CDR3 coding DNA: TGTGCCAGCAGCGACGACAGCTACGAGCAGTACTTC.

The gene calls are TRBV7-9 and TRBJ1-5; 9 nucleotides match TRBD1. This CDR3 has 15 amino acids. Germline lookup yields CDR1 SEHNR and CDR2 FQNEAQ (reference sequence). The ends lost 3 bases at V and 6 bases at J; junction bases unmatched: 6. CDR3 nucleotide sequence: TGTGCCAGCAGCTTCTCTACAGGGGGCATTCAGCCCCAGCATTTT. Translated, it gives CASSFSTGGIQPQHF.

This chain connects TRBV5-1 to TRBJ2-7, with 7 positions matching TRBD1. The CDR3 extends over 15 amino acids. Germline lookup yields CDR1 SGHRS and CDR2 YFSETQ. Trimming at V came to 0 bases and at J to 6 bases, leaving 9 bases not matched to a gene. The CDR3 region is CASSLGTEGGREQYF. In DNA, the CDR3 is TGCGCCAGCAGCTTGGGAACAGAAGGGGGCCGCGAGCAGTACTTC.

The chain has TRBV18 and TRBJ2-5; D not resolved. Germline V gene data show CDR1 as KGHSH and CDR2 as LQKENI. The CDR3 loop spans 15 amino acids. Deletions cut 6 bases from V and 4 bases from J, with 18 bases between. In DNA form, the CDR3 reads TGTGCCAGCTCGCTCTCCCGGTCGAAGGGAGAGACCCAGTACTTC. This gives the protein CASSLSRSKGETQYF. The full variable domain, with the rest looked up from reference TRBV18 and TRBJ2-5, is NAGVMQNPRHLVRRRGQEARLRCSPMKGHSHVYWYRQLPEEGLKFMVYLQKENIIDESGMPKERFSAEFPKEGPSILRIQQVVRGDSAAYFCASSLSRSKGETQYFGPGTRLLVL.

This chain links TRBV11-2 with TRBJ1-6; D remains unclear. Germline loops: CDR1 SGHAT, CDR2 FQNNGV. Trimming cost V 3 bases and J 5 bases, with 14 bases left between them. The CDR3 has 16 residues. This CDR3 reads CASSFPWTANNSPLHF. CDR3 nucleotides: TGTGCCAGCAGCTTCCCTTGGACCGCAAATAATTCACCCCTCCACTTT.

The gene calls are TRBV7-8 and TRBJ2-7; 14 nucleotides align to TRBD2. The trim removed 5 bases at V and 3 bases at J, leaving 3 bases unmatched. The CDR3 runs 15 residues. Germline V gene lookup returns CDR1 SGHVS and CDR2 FQNEAQ. The CDR3 nucleotides are TGTGCCAGCAGCCTGGGACTAGCGGGGGACTACGAGCAGTACTTC. Residues: CASSLGLAGDYEQYF.

This chain joins TRBV6-5 and TRBJ2-7, with D perhaps matching TRBD1 or TRBD2 (6 bases each). Trimming took off 5 bases at V and 4 bases at J, with 15 bases between the two ends. The CDR3 has 14 amino acids. Germline lookup yields CDR1 MNHEY and CDR2 SVGAGI. The CDR3 coding sequence is TGTGCCAGCAGTGAGCAGGGGACTCGTTACGAGCAGTACTTC. This codes for CASSEQGTRYEQYF.

In this sample, this clone turned up a few times. This chain connects TRBV5-1 to TRBJ2-3; D perhaps matches TRBD2 (5 bases). The CDR3 covers 16 residues. Trimming removed 4 bases from V and 1 base from J, with 16 bases in between. The germline V gene has CDR1 SGHRS and CDR2 YFSETQ. CDR3 DNA: TGCGCCAGCAGCCACGGACTGGTTCTGGGCACAGATACGCAGTATTTT. Translating it yields CASSHGLVLGTDTQYF.

The rearrangement joins TRBV6-1 to TRBJ2-7, with D hard to call. CDR3 size: 14 residues. V lost 1 base to trimming and J lost 6 bases, with 13 bases between them. Germline CDR1 MNHNS, CDR2 SASEGT. CDR3 sequence (DNA): TGTGCCAGCAGTGAAGACAATCGTCGAAGCGAGCAGTACTTC. This gives the protein CASSEDNRRSEQYF.

The chain links TRBV5-4 to TRBJ1-1; D call uncertain. CDR3 length equals 15 residues. The V and J ends lost 1 base and 0 bases respectively, with 10 bases between them. CDR1 is SGHNT and CDR2 is YYREEE in the germline V gene (reference sequence). The CDR3 DNA follows: TGTGCCAGCAGCTTGTTTCCTAGTCTGAACACTGAAGCTTTCTTT. Its protein is CASSLFPSLNTEAFF.

The rearrangement joins TRBV29-1 to TRBJ1-3, with 9 bases lining up with TRBD1. V lost 6 bases and J lost 4; bases outside the gene matches: 7. Per germline, CDR1 SQVTM and CDR2 ANQGSEA. The CDR3 contains 14 residues. This CDR3 reads CSVETGGYGNTIYF. CDR3 bases: TGCAGCGTCGAGACAGGGGGGTACGGAAACACCATATATTTT.

The V call is TRBV30, the J call TRBJ2-1; D call uncertain. CDR3 length: 11 residues. Germline loops: CDR1 GTSNPN, CDR2 SVGIG (reference sequence). As DNA, the CDR3 is TGTGGCTTAAGCTCCTACAATGAGCAGTTCTTC. It yields the protein CGLSSYNEQFF.

The chain is built from TRBV5-1 and TRBJ2-7, with D perhaps matching TRBD1 or TRBD2 (6 bases each). Trimming left V 2 bases short and J 1 base short, with 10 bases between. The CDR3 is 14 residues long. Germline assignment: CDR1 SGHRS and CDR2 YFSETQ. DNA of the CDR3: TGCGCCAGCAGCTTCGGGGGCCGGTCCTACGAGCAGTACTTC. Protein sequence: CASSFGGRSYEQYF.

The V gene is TRBV4-3, the J gene TRBJ2-1; TRBD2 matches at 11 bases. The germline V gene has CDR1 LGHNA and CDR2 YSLEER. V shed 3 bases, J shed 5 bases, and the junction held 6 bases outside the gene matches. The CDR3 is 16 residues long. CDR3 sequence: CASSHGLAGLDNEQFF. CDR3 nucleotides: TGCGCCAGCAGCCATGGACTAGCGGGCTTGGACAATGAGCAGTTCTTC.

This clone was seen a single time. The chain carries TRBV19 and TRBJ2-1; tentative D call: TRBD2 (5 bases). The CDR3 loop spans 14 amino acids. Trimming shortened V by 5 bases and J by 8 bases, and 16 bases separated the two germline ends. Germline CDR1 reads LNHDA; CDR2 reads SQIVND (reference sequence). The CDR3, as DNA: TGTGCCAGTAGTGGAGGCCGTGGGTTGGATGAGCAGTTCTTC. This encodes CASSGGRGLDEQFF.

The genes are TRBV7-9 and TRBJ1-5; the D is unclear. There are 13 residues in the CDR3. The V end lost 5 bases, the J end lost 7 bases, and 12 bases lay between the germline ends. Per germline, CDR1 SEHNR and CDR2 FQNEAQ (reference sequence). CDR3 nucleotides: TGTGCCAGCAGCCCGGGCGGGGTCCAGCCCCAGCATTTT. The encoded protein is CASSPGGVQPQHF.

This clone was detected a few times. The V gene is TRBV9, the J gene TRBJ1-5, with a tentative D call TRBD1 (5 bases). The CDR3 covers 16 residues. With 3 bases removed from V and 8 bases from J, the gap between germline ends came to 21 bases. Germline CDR1 SGDLS, CDR2 YYNGEE. CDR3 protein: CASSAGLGGKVKPQHF. The CDR3 DNA reads TGTGCCAGCAGCGCAGGTTTGGGGGGGAAGGTAAAGCCCCAGCATTTT.